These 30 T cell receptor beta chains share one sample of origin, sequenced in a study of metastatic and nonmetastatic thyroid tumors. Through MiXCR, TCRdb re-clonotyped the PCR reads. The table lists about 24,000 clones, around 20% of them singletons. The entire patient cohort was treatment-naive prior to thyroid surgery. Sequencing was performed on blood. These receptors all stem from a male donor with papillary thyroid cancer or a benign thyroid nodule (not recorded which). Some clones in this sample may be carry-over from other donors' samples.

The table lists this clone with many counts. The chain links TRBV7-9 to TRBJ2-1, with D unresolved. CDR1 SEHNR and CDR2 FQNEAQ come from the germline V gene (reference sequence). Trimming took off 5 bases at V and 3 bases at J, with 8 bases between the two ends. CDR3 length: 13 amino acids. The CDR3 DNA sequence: TGTGCCAGCAGCCTAAGAGACTACAATGAGCAGTTCTTC. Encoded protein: CASSLRDYNEQFF.

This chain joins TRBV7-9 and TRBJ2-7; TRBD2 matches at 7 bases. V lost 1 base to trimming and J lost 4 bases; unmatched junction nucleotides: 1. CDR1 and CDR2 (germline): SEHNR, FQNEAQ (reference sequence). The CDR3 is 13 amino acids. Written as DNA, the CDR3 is TGTGCCAGCAGCTTAGGGACTAGATACGAGCAGTACTTC. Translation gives CASSLGTRYEQYF.

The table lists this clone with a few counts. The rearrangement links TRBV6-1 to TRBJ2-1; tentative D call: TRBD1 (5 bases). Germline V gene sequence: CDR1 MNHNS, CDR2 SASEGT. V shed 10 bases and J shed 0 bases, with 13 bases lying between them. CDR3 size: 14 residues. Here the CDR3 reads CATKGMSSYNEQFF. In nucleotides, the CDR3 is TGTGCCACCAAGGGGATGAGCTCCTACAATGAGCAGTTCTTC.

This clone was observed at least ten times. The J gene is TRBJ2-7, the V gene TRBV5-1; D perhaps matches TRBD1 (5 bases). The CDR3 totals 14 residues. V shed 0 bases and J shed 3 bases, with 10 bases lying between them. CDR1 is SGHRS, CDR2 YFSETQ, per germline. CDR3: CASSLGRGNYEQYF. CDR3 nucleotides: TGCGCCAGCAGCTTGGGTAGGGGTAACTACGAGCAGTACTTC.

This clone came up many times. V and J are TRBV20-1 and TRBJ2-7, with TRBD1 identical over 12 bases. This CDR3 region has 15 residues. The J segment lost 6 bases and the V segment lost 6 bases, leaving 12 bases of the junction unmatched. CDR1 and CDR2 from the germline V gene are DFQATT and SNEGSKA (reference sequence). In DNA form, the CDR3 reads TGCAGTGCCGTCCGGGACAGGGGGCGGCTGGGCGAGCAGTACTTC. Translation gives CSAVRDRGRLGEQYF.

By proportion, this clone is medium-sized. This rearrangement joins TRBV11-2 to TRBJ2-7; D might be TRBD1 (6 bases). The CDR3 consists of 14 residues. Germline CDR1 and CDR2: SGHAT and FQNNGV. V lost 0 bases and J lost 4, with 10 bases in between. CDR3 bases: TGTGCCAGCAGCTTAGAACAGGGTCAGTACGAGCAGTACTTC. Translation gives CASSLEQGQYEQYF.

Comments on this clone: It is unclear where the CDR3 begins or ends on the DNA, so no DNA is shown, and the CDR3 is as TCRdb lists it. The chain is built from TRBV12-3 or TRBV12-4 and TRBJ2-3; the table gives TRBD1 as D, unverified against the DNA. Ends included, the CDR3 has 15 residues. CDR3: CASSLEREWVDTQYF.

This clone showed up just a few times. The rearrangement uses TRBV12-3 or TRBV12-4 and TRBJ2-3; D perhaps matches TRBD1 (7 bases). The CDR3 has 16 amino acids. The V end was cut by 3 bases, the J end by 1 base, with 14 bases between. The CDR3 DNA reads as TGTGCCAGCAGTTTGGAGGGGGCTGGCGGCACAGATACGCAGTATTTT. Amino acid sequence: CASSLEGAGGTDTQYF.

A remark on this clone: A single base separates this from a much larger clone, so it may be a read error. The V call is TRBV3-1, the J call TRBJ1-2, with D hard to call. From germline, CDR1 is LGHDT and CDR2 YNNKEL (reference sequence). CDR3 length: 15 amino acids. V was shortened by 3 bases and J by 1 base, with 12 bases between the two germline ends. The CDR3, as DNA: TGTGCCAGCAGCCACGGACGGACCTATAACTATGGCTACACCTTC. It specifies CASSHGRTYNYGYTF.

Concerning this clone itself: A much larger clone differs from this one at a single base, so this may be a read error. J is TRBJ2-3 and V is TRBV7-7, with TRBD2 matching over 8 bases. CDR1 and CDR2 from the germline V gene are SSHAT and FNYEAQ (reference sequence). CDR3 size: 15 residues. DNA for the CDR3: TGTGCTAGCAGCCCACCGGGACTAGGGCCAGATACGCAGTATTTT. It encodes CASSPPGLGPDTQYF. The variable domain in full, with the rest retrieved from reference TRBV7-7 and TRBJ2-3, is GAGVSQSPRYKVTKRGQDVTLRCDPISSHATLYWYQQALGQGPEFLTYFNYEAQPDKSGLPSDRFSAERPEGSISTLTIQRTEQRDSAMYRCASSPPGLGPDTQYFGPGTRLTVL.

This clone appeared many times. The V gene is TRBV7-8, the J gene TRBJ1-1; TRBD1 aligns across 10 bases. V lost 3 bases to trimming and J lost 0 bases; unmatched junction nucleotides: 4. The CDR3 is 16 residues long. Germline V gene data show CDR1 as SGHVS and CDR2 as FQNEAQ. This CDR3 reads CASSFRDRGMNTEAFF. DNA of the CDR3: TGTGCCAGCAGCTTCCGGGACAGGGGTATGAACACTGAAGCTTTCTTT.

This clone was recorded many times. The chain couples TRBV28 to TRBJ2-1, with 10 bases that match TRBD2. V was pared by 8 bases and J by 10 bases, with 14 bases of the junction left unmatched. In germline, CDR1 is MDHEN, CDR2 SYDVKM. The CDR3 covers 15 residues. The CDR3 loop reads CASDPAGTSDEEQFF. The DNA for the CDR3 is TGTGCCAGCGACCCCGCCGGGACTAGCGACGAGGAGCAGTTCTTC.

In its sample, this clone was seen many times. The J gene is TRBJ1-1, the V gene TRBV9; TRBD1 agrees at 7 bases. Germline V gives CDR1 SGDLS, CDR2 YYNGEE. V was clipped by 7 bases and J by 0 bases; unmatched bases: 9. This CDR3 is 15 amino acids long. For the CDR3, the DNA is TGTGCCAGCTCAACAGGGGCTGTAATGAACACTGAAGCTTTCTTT. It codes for CASSTGAVMNTEAFF.

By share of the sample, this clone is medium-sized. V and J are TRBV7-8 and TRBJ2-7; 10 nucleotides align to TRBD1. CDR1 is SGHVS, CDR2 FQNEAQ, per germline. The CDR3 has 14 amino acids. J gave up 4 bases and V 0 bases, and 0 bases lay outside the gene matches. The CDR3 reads CASSLAGQGYEQYF. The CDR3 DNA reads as TGTGCCAGCAGCTTAGCGGGACAGGGGTACGAGCAGTACTTC.

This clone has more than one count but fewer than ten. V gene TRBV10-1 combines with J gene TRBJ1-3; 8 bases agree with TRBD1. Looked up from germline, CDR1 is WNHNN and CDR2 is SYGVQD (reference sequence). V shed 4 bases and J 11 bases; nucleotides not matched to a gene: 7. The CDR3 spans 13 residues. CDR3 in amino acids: CASSADRAGPIYF. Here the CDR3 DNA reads TGCGCCAGCAGTGCGGACAGGGCGGGACCCATATATTTT.

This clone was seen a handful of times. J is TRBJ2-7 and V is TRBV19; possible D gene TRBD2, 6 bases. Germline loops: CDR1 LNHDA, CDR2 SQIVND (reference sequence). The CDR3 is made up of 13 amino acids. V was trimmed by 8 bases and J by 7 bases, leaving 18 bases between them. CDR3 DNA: TGTGCCAGTGCGGGGAGTCTTCATGGAGAGCAGTACTTC. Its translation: CASAGSLHGEQYF. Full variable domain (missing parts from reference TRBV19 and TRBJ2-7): DGGITQSPKYLFRKEGQNVTLSCEQNLNHDAMYWYRQDPGQGLRLIYYSQIVNDFQKGDIAEGYSVSREKKESFPLTVTSAQKNPTAFYLCASAGSLHGEQYFGPGTRLTVT.

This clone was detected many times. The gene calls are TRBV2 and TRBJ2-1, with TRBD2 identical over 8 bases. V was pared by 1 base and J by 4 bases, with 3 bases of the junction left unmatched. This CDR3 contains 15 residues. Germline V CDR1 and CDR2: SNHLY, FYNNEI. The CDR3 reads CASSEDREGYNEQFF. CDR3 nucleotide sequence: TGTGCCAGCAGTGAAGATCGGGAGGGGTACAATGAGCAGTTCTTC.

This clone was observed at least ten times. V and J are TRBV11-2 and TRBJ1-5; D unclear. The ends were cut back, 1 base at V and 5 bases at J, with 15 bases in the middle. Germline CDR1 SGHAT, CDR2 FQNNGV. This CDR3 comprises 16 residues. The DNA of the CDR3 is TGTGCCAGCAGCTTAGGTTCCGTGGGGTACGATCAGCCCCAGCATTTT. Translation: CASSLGSVGYDQPQHF.

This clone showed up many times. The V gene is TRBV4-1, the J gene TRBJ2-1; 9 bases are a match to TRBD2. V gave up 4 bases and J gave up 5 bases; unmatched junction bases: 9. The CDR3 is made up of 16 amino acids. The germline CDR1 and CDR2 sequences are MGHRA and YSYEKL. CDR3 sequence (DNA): TGCGCCAGCAGCCTACCGATAGCGGGAGATAACAATGAGCAGTTCTTC. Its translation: CASSLPIAGDNNEQFF.

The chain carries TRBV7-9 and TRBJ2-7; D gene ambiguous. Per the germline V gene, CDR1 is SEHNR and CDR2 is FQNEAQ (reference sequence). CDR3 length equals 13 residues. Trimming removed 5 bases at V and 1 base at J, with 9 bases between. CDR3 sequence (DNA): TGTGCCAGCAGCACTTTGGGGTCCTACGAGCAGTACTTC. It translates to CASSTLGSYEQYF.

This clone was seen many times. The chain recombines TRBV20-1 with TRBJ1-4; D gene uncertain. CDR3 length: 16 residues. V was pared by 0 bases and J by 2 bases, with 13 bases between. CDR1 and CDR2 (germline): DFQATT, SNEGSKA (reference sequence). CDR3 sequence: CSARDRREGTNEKLFF. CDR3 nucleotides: TGCAGTGCTAGAGATCGGAGGGAAGGGACTAATGAAAAACTGTTTTTT.

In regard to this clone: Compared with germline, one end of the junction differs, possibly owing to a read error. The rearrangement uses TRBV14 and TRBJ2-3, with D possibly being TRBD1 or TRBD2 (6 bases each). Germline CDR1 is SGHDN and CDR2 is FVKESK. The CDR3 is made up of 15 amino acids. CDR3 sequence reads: CASSQGRRDTYTQYF. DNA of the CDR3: TGTGCCAGCAGCCAAGGGCGGAGGGACACATATACGCAGTATTTT.

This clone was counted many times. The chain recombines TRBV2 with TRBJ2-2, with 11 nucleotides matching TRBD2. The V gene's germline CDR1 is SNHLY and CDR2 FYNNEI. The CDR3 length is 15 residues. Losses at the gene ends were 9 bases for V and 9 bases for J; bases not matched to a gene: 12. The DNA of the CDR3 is TGTGCCAGTCAGGATACTAGCGGGAGTATCAGGGAGCTGTTTTTT. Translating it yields CASQDTSGSIRELFF.

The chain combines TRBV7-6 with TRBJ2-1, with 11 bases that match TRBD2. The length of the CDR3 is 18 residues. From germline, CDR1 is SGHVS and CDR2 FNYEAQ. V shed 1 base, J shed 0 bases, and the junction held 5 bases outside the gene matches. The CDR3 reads CASSLGTSGGSSYNEQFF. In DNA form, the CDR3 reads TGTGCCAGCAGCTTAGGCACTAGCGGGGGTAGCTCCTACAATGAGCAGTTCTTC.

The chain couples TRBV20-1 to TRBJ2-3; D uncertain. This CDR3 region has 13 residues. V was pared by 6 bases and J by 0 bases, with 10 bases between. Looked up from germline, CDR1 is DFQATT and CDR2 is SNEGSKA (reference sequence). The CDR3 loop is CSACVFSTDTQYF. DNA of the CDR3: TGCAGTGCGTGCGTGTTTAGCACAGATACGCAGTATTTT.

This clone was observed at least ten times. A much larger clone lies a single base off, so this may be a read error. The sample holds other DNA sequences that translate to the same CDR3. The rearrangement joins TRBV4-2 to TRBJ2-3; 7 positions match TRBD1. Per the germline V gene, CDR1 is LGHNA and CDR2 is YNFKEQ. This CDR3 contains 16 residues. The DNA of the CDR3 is TGTGCCAGCAGCCAACTCCCGGGACAGCTCACAGATACGCAGTACTTT. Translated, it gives CASSQLPGQLTDTQYF.

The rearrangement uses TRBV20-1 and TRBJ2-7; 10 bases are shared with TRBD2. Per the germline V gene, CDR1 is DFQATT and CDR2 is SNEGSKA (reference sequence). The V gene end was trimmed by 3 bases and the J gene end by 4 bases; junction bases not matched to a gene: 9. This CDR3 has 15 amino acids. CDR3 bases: TGCAGTGCTAGGGAAGCGGGAGGGCCTGGTTACGAGCAGTACTTC. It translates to CSAREAGGPGYEQYF.

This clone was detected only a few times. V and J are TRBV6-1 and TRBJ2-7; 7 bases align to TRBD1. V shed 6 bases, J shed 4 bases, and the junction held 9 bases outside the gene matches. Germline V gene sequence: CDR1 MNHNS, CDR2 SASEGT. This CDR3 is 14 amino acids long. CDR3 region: CASRPTGNPYEQYF. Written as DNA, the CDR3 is TGTGCCAGCAGACCGACAGGGAACCCTTACGAGCAGTACTTC.

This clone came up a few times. Here the CDR3 reads CATRAGESDYEQYF. The CDR3 bases are TGTGCCACCAGGGCGGGAGAAAGTGACTACGAGCAGTACTTC. The chain couples TRBV24-1 to TRBJ2-7; 7 bases map to TRBD2. CDR3 length: 14 amino acids. The trim removed 7 bases at V and 3 bases at J, leaving 8 bases unmatched. CDR1 is KGHDR and CDR2 is SFDVKD in the germline V gene.

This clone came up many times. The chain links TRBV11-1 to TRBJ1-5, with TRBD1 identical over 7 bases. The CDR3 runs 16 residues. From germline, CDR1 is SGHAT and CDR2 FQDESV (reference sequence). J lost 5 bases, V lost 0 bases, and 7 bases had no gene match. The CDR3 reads CASSLASGGPHQPQHF. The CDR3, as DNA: TGTGCCAGCAGCTTAGCTTCAGGGGGGCCGCATCAGCCCCAGCATTTT.